A single sample gave rise to the 7 T cell receptor beta chains below, sequenced in a study of shared clonotypes between healthy human individuals. Assay used: immunoSEQ multiplex PCR; TCRdb lists only in-frame clones, some missing. The sample has some 660,000 clones; 73% are singletons. Material: memory CD4+ T cells sorted from blood. Described subset: CD45RA-negative fraction. These receptors originate from a young woman in good health.

Notes on this clone: Additional DNA sequences in this sample encode the identical CDR3. The V call is TRBV14, the J call TRBJ1-1, with D perhaps TRBD1 (5 bases). The germline gives CDR1 SGHDN, CDR2 FVKESK. The V gene lost 4 bases and the J gene lost 0 bases, with 6 bases spanning the gap. This CDR3 comprises 13 residues. In DNA, the CDR3 is TGTGCCAGCAGCCGGACAATGAACACTGAAGCTTTCTTT. This sequence encodes CASSRTMNTEAFF.

This clone was counted at least ten times. The chain uses TRBV2 and TRBJ2-7, with D hard to call. The CDR3 contains 11 residues. V lost 5 bases and J lost 3, with 5 bases in between. Germline values: CDR1 SNHLY, CDR2 FYNNEI. The CDR3 region has the DNA TGTGCCAGCAGTAAAATCTACGAGCAGTACTTC. It specifies CASSKIYEQYF. The complete variable domain, with remaining parts taken from reference TRBV2 and TRBJ2-7, reads EPEVTQTPSHQVTQMGQEVILRCVPISNHLYFYWYRQILGQKVEFLVSFYNNEISEKSEIFDDQFSVERPDGSNFTLKIRSTKLEDSAMYFCASSKIYEQYFGPGTRLTVT.

The genes are TRBV10-3 and TRBJ2-7, with D hard to call. The CDR3 loop spans 14 amino acids. The germline V gene encodes CDR1 ENHRY and CDR2 SYGVKD. Between the trimmed V and J ends, which lost 6 bases and 4 bases, there was a span of 16 bases. CDR3 amino acids: CAISRPINSYEQYF. The CDR3 bases are TGTGCCATCAGCCGACCAATAAACAGTTACGAGCAGTACTTC.

The chain carries TRBV19 and TRBJ1-3; D ambiguous. The CDR3 runs 13 residues. V lost 6 bases, J lost 3 bases, and 9 bases lay in between. The germline V gene has CDR1 LNHDA and CDR2 SQIVND (reference sequence). The CDR3 DNA reads TGTGCCAGTAGCTCTCACCTTGGAAACACCATATATTTT. Its protein product is CASSSHLGNTIYF.

The chain employs TRBV6-1 and TRBJ1-2; D possibly corresponds to TRBD1 (5 bases). Germline V CDR1 and CDR2: MNHNS, SASEGT. Trimming left V 4 bases short and J 4 bases short, with 16 bases between. CDR3 length equals 15 residues. The CDR3 DNA sequence: TGTGCCAGCAGTGCCCGTGAGACAGAGTCCTATGGCTACACCTTC. Translated: CASSARETESYGYTF.

This chain joins TRBV6-1 and TRBJ1-2, with D unresolved. The V and J ends lost 4 bases and 6 bases respectively, with 12 bases between them. The CDR3 is 13 amino acids. Germline loops: CDR1 MNHNS, CDR2 SASEGT. CDR3 in amino acids: CASSAEGSHGYTF. Written as DNA, the CDR3 is TGTGCCAGCAGTGCCGAGGGTTCGCATGGCTACACCTTC.

The V and J genes are TRBV11-3 and TRBJ1-2; TRBD1 is a possible D gene (5 bases). CDR3 length equals 14 residues. Deletions cut 1 base from V and 2 bases from J, with 8 bases between. CDR1 SGHNT and CDR2 YENEEA come from the germline V gene. The CDR3 DNA reads as TGTGCCAGCAGCTTAGCGGGACGGAACTATGGCTACACCTTC. Translating gives CASSLAGRNYGYTF.